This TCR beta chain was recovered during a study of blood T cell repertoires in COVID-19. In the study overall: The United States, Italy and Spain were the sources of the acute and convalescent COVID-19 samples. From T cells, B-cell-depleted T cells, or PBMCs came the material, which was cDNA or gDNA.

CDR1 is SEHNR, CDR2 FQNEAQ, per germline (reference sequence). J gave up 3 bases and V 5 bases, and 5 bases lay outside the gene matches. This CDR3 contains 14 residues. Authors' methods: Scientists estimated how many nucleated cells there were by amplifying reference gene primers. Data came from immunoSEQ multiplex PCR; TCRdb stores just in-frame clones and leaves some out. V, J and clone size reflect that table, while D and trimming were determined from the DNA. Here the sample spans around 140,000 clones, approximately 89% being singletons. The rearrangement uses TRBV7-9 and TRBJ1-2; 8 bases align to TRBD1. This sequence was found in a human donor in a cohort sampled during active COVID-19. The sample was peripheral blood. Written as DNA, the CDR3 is TGTGCCAGCAGCCACGGACAGGGCCACTATGGCTACACCTTC. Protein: CASSHGQGHYGYTF.